This T cell receptor beta chain was captured in a study of cytomegalovirus exposure and HLA in healthy donors. Notes on the study in general: Clonal expansion, a later analysis showed, was greater in HLA-associated TCR beta chains than in equally common others.

A multiplex PCR was run with 60 Vbeta primers and 13 Jbeta primers. This table comes from immunoSEQ multiplex PCR, and its TCRdb copy is limited to in-frame clones, with some not included. The sample shows some 190,000 clones, about 85% of them seen only once. V trimming: 4 bases; J trimming: 4 bases; junction bases outside the gene matches: 10. There are 17 residues in the CDR3. Germline V lookup: CDR1 MNHEY, CDR2 SMNVEV (reference sequence). A word on this clone: The antigen remains undetermined.

The material sequenced was PBMCs. This receptor was identified in a boy aged 2-15 years in good health and CMV-seronegative. The V gene is TRBV27, the J gene TRBJ2-1; 10 bases fit TRBD1. The CDR3 nucleotides read TGTGCCAGCAGTTCAAACACCGGGACAGGGGTATACAATGAGCAGTTCTTC. Encoded protein: CASSSNTGTGVYNEQFF.